This TCR beta chain is from a study of CD8+ T cells in alopecia areata. cDNA reverse transcribed from extracted RNA served as the sequencing template. Measured with immunoSEQ multiplex PCR; TCRdb has only the in-frame clones, and not every one. The top ten clones hold 1.7% of a sample with some 170,000 clones, over 55% of them seen once. In the case of this clone: The sample carries other DNA sequences with the same CDR3.

The germline V gene encodes CDR1 GTSNPN and CDR2 SVGIG (reference sequence). V gave up 1 base and J gave up 4 bases; unmatched junction bases: 0. The CDR3 is made up of 13 amino acids. Material: CD4+ T cells sorted from blood, obtained at week 0. The receptor was isolated from a human donor with alopecia areata. The chain uses TRBV30 and TRBJ1-5, with 8 bases that match TRBD1. This CDR3 is CAWSGTGNQPQHF. CDR3 bases: TGTGCCTGGAGTGGGACAGGGAATCAGCCCCAGCATTTT.